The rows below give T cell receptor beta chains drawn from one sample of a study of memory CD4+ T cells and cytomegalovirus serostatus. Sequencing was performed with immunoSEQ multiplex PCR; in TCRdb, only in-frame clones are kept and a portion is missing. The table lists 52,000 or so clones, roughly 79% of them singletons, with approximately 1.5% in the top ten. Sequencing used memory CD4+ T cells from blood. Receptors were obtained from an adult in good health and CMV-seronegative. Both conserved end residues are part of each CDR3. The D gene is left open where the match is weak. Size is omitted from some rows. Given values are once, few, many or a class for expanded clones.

CDR3aa: CASIPGSAGSDEQYF; CDR3nt: TGTGCCAGCATCCCGGGGTCAGCGGGGTCTGACGAGCAGTACTTC; d_gene: TRBD2; abundance: NA; v_gene: TRBV28; len: 15; j_gene: TRBJ2-7
CDR3aa: CASSQDHVGNYGYTF; CDR3nt: TGTGCCAGCAGCCAAGATCATGTAGGGAACTATGGCTACACCTTC; d_gene: NA; abundance: NA; v_gene: TRBV4-2; len: 15; j_gene: TRBJ1-2
CDR3aa: CAISEGNSNQPQHF; CDR3nt: TGTGCCATCAGTGAGGGAAATAGCAATCAGCCCCAGCATTTT; d_gene: NA; abundance: NA; v_gene: TRBV10-3; len: 14; j_gene: TRBJ1-5
CDR3aa: CASRASGGSYNEQFF; CDR3nt: TGTGCCAGCAGGGCTAGCGGGGGTTCCTACAATGAGCAGTTCTTC; d_gene: TRBD2; abundance: NA; v_gene: TRBV9; len: 15; j_gene: TRBJ2-1
CDR3aa: CASSQDHLVPTEAFF; CDR3nt: TGCGCCAGCAGCCAAGATCATCTGGTTCCCACTGAAGCTTTCTTT; d_gene: NA; abundance: once; v_gene: TRBV4-3; len: 15; j_gene: TRBJ1-1
CDR3aa: CASSFMDRATGELFF; CDR3nt: TGTGCCAGCAGTTTTATGGACAGGGCCACCGGGGAGCTGTTTTTT; d_gene: TRBD1; abundance: NA; v_gene: TRBV28; len: 15; j_gene: TRBJ2-2
CDR3aa: CASSRDRGNGQPQHF; CDR3nt: TGTGCCAGCAGCCGAGACAGGGGCAACGGTCAGCCCCAGCATTTT; d_gene: TRBD1; abundance: few; v_gene: TRBV11-2; len: 15; j_gene: TRBJ1-5
CDR3aa: CASTNGDTQYF; CDR3nt: TGTGCTAGCACAAACGGGGATACGCAGTATTTT; d_gene: NA; abundance: once; v_gene: TRBV7-7; len: 11; j_gene: TRBJ2-3
CDR3aa: CASSFQRNTEAFF; CDR3nt: TGTGCCAGCAGCTTCCAAAGGAACACTGAAGCTTTCTTT; d_gene: NA; abundance: once; v_gene: TRBV7-3; len: 13; j_gene: TRBJ1-1
CDR3aa: CASSFKRGNYGYTF; CDR3nt: TGTGCCAGCAGCTTCAAGCGGGGGAACTATGGCTACACCTTC; d_gene: NA; abundance: once; v_gene: TRBV11-2; len: 14; j_gene: TRBJ1-2
CDR3aa: CASSQYHGETQYF; CDR3nt: TGTGCCAGCAGCCAATACCACGGGGAGACCCAGTACTTC; d_gene: NA; abundance: NA; v_gene: TRBV11-2; len: 13; j_gene: TRBJ2-5
CDR3aa: CASSAPLNPQHF; CDR3nt: TGTGCCAGCAGTGCACCGCTCAACCCCCAGCATTTT; d_gene: NA; abundance: NA; v_gene: TRBV28; len: 12; j_gene: TRBJ1-5
CDR3aa: CARRQGPREKLFF; CDR3nt: TGTGCCAGAAGACAGGGGCCACGTGAAAAACTGTTTTTT; d_gene: TRBD1; abundance: NA; v_gene: TRBV30; len: 13; j_gene: TRBJ1-4
CDR3aa: CASSSTGKGGTNYGYTF; CDR3nt: TGCGCCAGCAGCTCCACAGGGAAGGGAGGGACTAACTATGGCTACACCTTC; d_gene: NA; abundance: NA; v_gene: TRBV5-1; len: 17; j_gene: TRBJ1-2
CDR3aa: CASSLGTGGNLYGYTF; CDR3nt: TGTGCCAGCAGCTTAGGGACAGGGGGTAACCTCTATGGCTACACCTTC; d_gene: TRBD1; abundance: NA; v_gene: TRBV7-9; len: 16; j_gene: TRBJ1-2
CDR3aa: CASTEGYREKLFF; CDR3nt: TGTGCCAGTACCGAGGGTTATCGTGAAAAACTGTTTTTT; d_gene: NA; abundance: NA; v_gene: TRBV19; len: 13; j_gene: TRBJ1-4
CDR3aa: CASSAIPSTDTQYF; CDR3nt: TGCGCCAGCAGCGCTATACCTAGCACAGATACGCAGTATTTT; d_gene: NA; abundance: NA; v_gene: TRBV5-1; len: 14; j_gene: TRBJ2-3
CDR3aa: CASSTLLANEQYF; CDR3nt: TGTGCCAGTAGTACTTTACTAGCGAACGAGCAGTACTTC; d_gene: TRBD2; abundance: NA; v_gene: TRBV19; len: 13; j_gene: TRBJ2-7
CDR3aa: CAWSGTGLSWETQYF; CDR3nt: TGTGCCTGGAGTGGGACAGGGCTATCCTGGGAGACCCAGTACTTC; d_gene: TRBD1; abundance: NA; v_gene: TRBV30; len: 15; j_gene: TRBJ2-5
CDR3aa: CARSSPPTDTQYF; CDR3nt: TGTGCCAGATCTTCCCCCCCCACAGATACGCAGTATTTT; d_gene: NA; abundance: NA; v_gene: TRBV7-6; len: 13; j_gene: TRBJ2-3
CDR3aa: CATRQAFNSNQPQHF; CDR3nt: TGTGCCACCAGACAGGCATTCAATAGCAATCAGCCCCAGCATTTT; d_gene: NA; abundance: NA; v_gene: TRBV6-5; len: 15; j_gene: TRBJ1-5
CDR3aa: CASSPPNGNSNQPQHF; CDR3nt: TGTGCCAGCTCACCACCGAACGGTAATAGCAATCAGCCCCAGCATTTT; d_gene: NA; abundance: once; v_gene: TRBV18; len: 16; j_gene: TRBJ1-5
CDR3aa: CASSVRTGTNYGYTF; CDR3nt: TGTGCCAGCAGCGTCCGGACAGGTACCAACTATGGCTACACCTTC; d_gene: TRBD1; abundance: few; v_gene: TRBV28; len: 15; j_gene: TRBJ1-2
CDR3aa: CASSPPPPPRVNYGYTF; CDR3nt: TGTGCCAGCAGCCCACCACCCCCCCCCAGGGTTAACTATGGCTACACCTTC; d_gene: NA; abundance: NA; v_gene: TRBV7-2; len: 17; j_gene: TRBJ1-2
CDR3aa: CASSFRQADNSPLHF; CDR3nt: TGTGCCAGCAGCTTCAGACAGGCCGATAATTCACCCCTCCACTTT; d_gene: NA; abundance: once; v_gene: TRBV7-9; len: 15; j_gene: TRBJ1-6
CDR3aa: CASSLVTGGVYEQYF; CDR3nt: TGCGCCAGCAGCTTGGTGACAGGGGGCGTATACGAGCAGTACTTC; d_gene: TRBD1; abundance: once; v_gene: TRBV5-1; len: 15; j_gene: TRBJ2-7
CDR3aa: CASNQELASDTQYF; CDR3nt: TGCGCCAGCAACCAAGAATTAGCTTCAGATACGCAGTATTTT; d_gene: NA; abundance: NA; v_gene: TRBV4-3; len: 14; j_gene: TRBJ2-3
CDR3aa: CASSPRGGEAFF; CDR3nt: TGTGCCAGCAGCCCCCGGGGGGGGGAAGCTTTCTTT; d_gene: NA; abundance: medium-sized; v_gene: TRBV7-2; len: 12; j_gene: TRBJ1-1
CDR3aa: CASSESGGYTDTQYF; CDR3nt: TGTGCCAGCAGTGAAAGCGGGGGTTACACAGATACGCAGTATTTT; d_gene: TRBD2; abundance: NA; v_gene: TRBV2; len: 15; j_gene: TRBJ2-3
CDR3aa: CASSSGTSGRFPTYEQYF; CDR3nt: TGCGCCAGCAGCTCTGGGACTAGCGGGAGATTCCCTACCTACGAGCAGTACTTC; d_gene: TRBD2; abundance: NA; v_gene: TRBV5-1; len: 18; j_gene: TRBJ2-7
CDR3aa: CASSVAASGTTDTQYF; CDR3nt: TGTGCCAGCAGCGTAGCGGCTAGCGGGACAACAGATACGCAGTATTTT; d_gene: TRBD2; abundance: NA; v_gene: TRBV9; len: 16; j_gene: TRBJ2-3
CDR3aa: CASSQDVGAGNSPLHF; CDR3nt: TGTGCCAGCAGCCAAGATGTGGGGGCGGGGAATTCACCCCTCCACTTT; d_gene: NA; abundance: NA; v_gene: TRBV4-2; len: 16; j_gene: TRBJ1-6
CDR3aa: CASSSGLAGGPLQETQYF; CDR3nt: TGCGCCAGCAGCTCAGGACTAGCGGGAGGACCCCTTCAAGAGACCCAGTACTTC; d_gene: TRBD2; abundance: NA; v_gene: TRBV5-1; len: 18; j_gene: TRBJ2-5
CDR3aa: CASSFGQGYGYTF; CDR3nt: TGTGCCAGCAGCTTTGGACAGGGGTACGGCTACACCTTC; d_gene: TRBD1; abundance: few; v_gene: TRBV7-9; len: 13; j_gene: TRBJ1-2
CDR3aa: CASSPRDSNYGYTF; CDR3nt: TGTGCCAGCAGCCCCCGGGACAGTAACTATGGCTACACCTTC; d_gene: TRBD1; abundance: NA; v_gene: TRBV6-6; len: 14; j_gene: TRBJ1-2
CDR3aa: CASGLLTSGDYNEQFF; CDR3nt: TGTGCTAGTGGTTTATTGACTAGCGGAGATTACAATGAGCAGTTCTTC; d_gene: TRBD2; abundance: NA; v_gene: TRBV12-5; len: 16; j_gene: TRBJ2-1
CDR3aa: CASSNPGQGTNYGYTF; CDR3nt: TGTGCCAGCAGTAATCCGGGACAGGGGACAAACTATGGCTACACCTTC; d_gene: TRBD1; abundance: NA; v_gene: TRBV28; len: 16; j_gene: TRBJ1-2
CDR3aa: CASSQVPLHPGQGTSGTQYF; CDR3nt: TGCGCCAGCAGCCAAGTTCCCCTTCATCCGGGACAGGGGACTTCGGGGACCCAGTACTTC; d_gene: TRBD1; abundance: NA; v_gene: TRBV4-1; len: 20; j_gene: TRBJ2-5
CDR3aa: CASSPDRGLGNTIYF; CDR3nt: TGTGCCAGCAGCCCCGACAGGGGGCTTGGAAACACCATATATTTT; d_gene: TRBD1; abundance: NA; v_gene: TRBV7-3; len: 15; j_gene: TRBJ1-3
CDR3aa: CASSQAPGQNSEQYF; CDR3nt: TGTGCCAGCAGCCAAGCCCCGGGACAGAACTCCGAGCAGTACTTC; d_gene: TRBD1; abundance: NA; v_gene: TRBV4-2; len: 15; j_gene: TRBJ2-7
CDR3aa: CASSSDRRNTEAFF; CDR3nt: TGTGCCAGCTCCTCGGACAGGCGGAACACTGAAGCTTTCTTT; d_gene: TRBD1; abundance: NA; v_gene: TRBV18; len: 14; j_gene: TRBJ1-1